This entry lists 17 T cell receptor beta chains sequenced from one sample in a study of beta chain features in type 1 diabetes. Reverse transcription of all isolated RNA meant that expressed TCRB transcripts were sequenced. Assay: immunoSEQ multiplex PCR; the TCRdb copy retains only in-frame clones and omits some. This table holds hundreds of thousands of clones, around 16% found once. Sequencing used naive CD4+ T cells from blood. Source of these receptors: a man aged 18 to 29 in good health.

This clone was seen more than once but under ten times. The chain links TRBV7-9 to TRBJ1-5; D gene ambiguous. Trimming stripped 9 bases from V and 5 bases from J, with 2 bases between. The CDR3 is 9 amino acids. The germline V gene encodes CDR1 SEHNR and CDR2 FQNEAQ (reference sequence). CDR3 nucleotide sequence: TGTGCCAGGGATCAGCCCCAGCATTTT. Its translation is CARDQPQHF.

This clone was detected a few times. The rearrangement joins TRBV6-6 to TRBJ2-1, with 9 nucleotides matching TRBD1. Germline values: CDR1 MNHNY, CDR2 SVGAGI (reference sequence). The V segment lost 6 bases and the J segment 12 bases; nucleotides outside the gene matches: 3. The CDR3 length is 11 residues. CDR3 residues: CASSPDRGQFF. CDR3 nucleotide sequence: TGTGCCAGCAGCCCGGACAGGGGGCAGTTCTTC.

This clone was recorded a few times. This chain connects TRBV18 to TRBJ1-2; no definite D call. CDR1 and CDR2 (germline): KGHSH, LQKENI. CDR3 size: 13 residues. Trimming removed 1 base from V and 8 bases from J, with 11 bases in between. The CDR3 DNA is TGTGCCAGCTCACCACAGGCGGCCCGCGGCTACACCTTC. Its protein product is CASSPQAARGYTF.

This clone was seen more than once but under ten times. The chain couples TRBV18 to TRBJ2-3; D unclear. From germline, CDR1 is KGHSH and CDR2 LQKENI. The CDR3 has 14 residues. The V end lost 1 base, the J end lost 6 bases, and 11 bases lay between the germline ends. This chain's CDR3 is CASSPRARLDTQYF. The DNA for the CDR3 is TGTGCCAGCTCACCACGTGCCAGGCTGGATACGCAGTATTTT. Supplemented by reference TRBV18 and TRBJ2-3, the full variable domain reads NAGVMQNPRHLVRRRGQEARLRCSPMKGHSHVYWYRQLPEEGLKFMVYLQKENIIDESGMPKERFSAEFPKEGPSILRIQQVVRGDSAAYFCASSPRARLDTQYFGPGTRLTVL.

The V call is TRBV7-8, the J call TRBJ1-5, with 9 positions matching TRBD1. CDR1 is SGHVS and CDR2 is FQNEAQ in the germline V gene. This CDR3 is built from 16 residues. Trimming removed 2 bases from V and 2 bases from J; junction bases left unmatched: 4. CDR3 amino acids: CASSLSTGGGNQPQHF. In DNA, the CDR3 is TGTGCCAGCAGCTTATCCACAGGGGGCGGCAATCAGCCCCAGCATTTT.

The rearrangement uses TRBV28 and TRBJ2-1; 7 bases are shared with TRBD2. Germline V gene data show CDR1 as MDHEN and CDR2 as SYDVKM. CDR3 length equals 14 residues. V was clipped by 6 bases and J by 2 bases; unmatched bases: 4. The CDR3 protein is CASRSSGPYNEQFF. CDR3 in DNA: TGTGCCAGCAGATCTAGCGGACCCTACAATGAGCAGTTCTTC.

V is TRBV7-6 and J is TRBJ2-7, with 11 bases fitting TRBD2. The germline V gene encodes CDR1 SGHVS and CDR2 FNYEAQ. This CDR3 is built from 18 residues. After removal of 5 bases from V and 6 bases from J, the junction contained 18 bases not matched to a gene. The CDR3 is CASSPPRLATSGKSEQYF. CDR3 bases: TGTGCCAGCAGCCCCCCTAGGTTGGCGACTAGCGGGAAGTCCGAGCAGTACTTC.

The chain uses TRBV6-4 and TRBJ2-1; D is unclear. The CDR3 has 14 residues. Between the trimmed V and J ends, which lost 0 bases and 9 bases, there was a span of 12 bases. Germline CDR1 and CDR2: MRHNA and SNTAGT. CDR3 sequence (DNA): TGTGCCAGCAGTGACTCGGGTAAGGGTAGTGAGCAGTTCTTC. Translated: CASSDSGKGSEQFF.

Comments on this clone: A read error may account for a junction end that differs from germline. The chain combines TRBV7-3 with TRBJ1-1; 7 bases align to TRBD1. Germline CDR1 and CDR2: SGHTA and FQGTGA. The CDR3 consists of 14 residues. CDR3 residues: CASSLTGEGTEAFF. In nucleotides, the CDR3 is TGTGCCAGCAGCCTAACAGGGGAGGGGACTGAAGCTTTCTTT.

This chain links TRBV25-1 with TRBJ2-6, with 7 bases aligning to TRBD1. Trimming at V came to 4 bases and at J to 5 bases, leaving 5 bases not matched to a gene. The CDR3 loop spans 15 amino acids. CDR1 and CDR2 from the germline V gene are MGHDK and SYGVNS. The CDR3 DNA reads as TGTGCCAGCAGTGTCCGACAGGGATGGGCCAACGTCCTGACTTTC. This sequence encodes CASSVRQGWANVLTF.

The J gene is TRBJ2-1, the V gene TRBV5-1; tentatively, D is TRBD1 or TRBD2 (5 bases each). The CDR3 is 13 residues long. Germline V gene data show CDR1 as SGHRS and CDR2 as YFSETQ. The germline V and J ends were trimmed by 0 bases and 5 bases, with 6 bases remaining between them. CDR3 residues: CASSLVGDNEQFF. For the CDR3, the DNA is TGCGCCAGCAGCTTGGTGGGGGACAATGAGCAGTTCTTC. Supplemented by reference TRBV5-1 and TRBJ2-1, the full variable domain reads KAGVTQTPRYLIKTRGQQVTLSCSPISGHRSVSWYQQTPGQGLQFLFEYFSETQRNKGNFPGRFSGRQFSNSRSEMNVSTLELGDSALYLCASSLVGDNEQFFGPGTRLTVL.

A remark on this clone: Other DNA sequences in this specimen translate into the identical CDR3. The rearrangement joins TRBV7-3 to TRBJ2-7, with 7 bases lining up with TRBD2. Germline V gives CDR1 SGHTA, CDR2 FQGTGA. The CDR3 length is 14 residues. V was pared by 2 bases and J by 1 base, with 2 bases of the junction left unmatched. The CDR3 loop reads CASSLSSGSYEQYF. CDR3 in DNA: TGTGCCAGCAGCTTATCTAGCGGATCCTACGAGCAGTACTTC. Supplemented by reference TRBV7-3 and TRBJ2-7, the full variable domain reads GAGVSQTPSNKVTEKGKYVELRCDPISGHTALYWYRQSLGQGPEFLIYFQGTGAADDSGLPNDRFFAVRPEGSVSTLKIQRTERGDSAVYLCASSLSSGSYEQYFGPGTRLTVT.

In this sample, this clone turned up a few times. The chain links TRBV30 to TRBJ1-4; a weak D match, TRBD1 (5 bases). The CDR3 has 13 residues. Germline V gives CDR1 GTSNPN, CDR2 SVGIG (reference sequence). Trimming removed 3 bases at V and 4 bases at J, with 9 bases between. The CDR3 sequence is CAWSREVNEKLFF. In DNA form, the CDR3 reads TGTGCCTGGAGCAGGGAGGTTAATGAAAAACTGTTTTTT.

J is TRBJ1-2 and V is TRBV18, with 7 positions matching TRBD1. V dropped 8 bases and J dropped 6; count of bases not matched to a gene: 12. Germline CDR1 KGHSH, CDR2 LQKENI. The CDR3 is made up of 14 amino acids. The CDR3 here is CASLNKGQANGYTF. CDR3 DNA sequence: TGTGCCAGCCTAAACAAAGGACAGGCAAATGGCTACACCTTC.

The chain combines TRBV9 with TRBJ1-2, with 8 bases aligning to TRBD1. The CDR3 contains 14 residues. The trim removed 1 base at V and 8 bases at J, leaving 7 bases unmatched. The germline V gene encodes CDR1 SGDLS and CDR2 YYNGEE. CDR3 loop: CASSVFQGAGGYTF. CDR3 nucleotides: TGTGCCAGCAGCGTATTTCAGGGGGCAGGCGGCTACACCTTC.

DNA of the CDR3: TGTGCCACCAGCACCCTCGGGGTACGTGGGGGCTTCTCTGGAAACACCATATATTTT. Translation gives CATSTLGVRGGFSGNTIYF. The genes are TRBV15 and TRBJ1-3, with D possibly matching TRBD1 (6 bases). Germline CDR1 reads LNHNV; CDR2 reads YYDKDF (reference sequence). Between the trimmed V and J ends, which lost 4 bases and 0 bases, there was a span of 22 bases. There are 19 residues in the CDR3.

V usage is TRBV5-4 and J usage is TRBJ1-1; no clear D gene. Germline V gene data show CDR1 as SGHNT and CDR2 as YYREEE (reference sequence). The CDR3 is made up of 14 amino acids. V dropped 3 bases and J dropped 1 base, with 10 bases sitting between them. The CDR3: CASSSGPKNTEAFF. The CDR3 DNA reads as TGTGCCAGCAGCTCGGGCCCCAAGAACACTGAAGCTTTCTTT. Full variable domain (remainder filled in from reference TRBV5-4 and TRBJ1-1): ETGVTQSPTHLIKTRGQQVTLRCSSQSGHNTVSWYQQALGQGPQFIFQYYREEENGRGNFPPRFSGLQFPNYSSELNVNALELDDSALYLCASSSGPKNTEAFFGQGTRLTVV.